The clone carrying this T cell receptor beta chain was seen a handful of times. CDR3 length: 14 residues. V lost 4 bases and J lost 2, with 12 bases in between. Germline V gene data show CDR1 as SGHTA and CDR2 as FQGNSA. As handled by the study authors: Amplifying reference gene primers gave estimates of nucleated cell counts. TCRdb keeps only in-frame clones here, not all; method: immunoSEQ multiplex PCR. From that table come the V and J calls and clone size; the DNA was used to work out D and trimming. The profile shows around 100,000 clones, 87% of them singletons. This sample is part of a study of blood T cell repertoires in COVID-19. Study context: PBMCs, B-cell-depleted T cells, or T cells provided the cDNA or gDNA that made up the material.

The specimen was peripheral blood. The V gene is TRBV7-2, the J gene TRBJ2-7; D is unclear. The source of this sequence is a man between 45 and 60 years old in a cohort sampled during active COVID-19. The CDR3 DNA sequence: TGTGCCAGCAGCTCCCCCACAGCAGCCTACGAGCAGTACTTC. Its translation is CASSSPTAAYEQYF.